The 24 T cell receptor beta chains below all came from one sample that was sequenced in a study of brain metastases from non-small cell lung cancer. TCRdb's copy holds only in-frame clones and misses some; the assay was immunoSEQ multiplex PCR. Among 1,200 or so clones listed, around 83% were seen once. What was sequenced was tumor-adjacent normal tissue. The receptors shown here come from a donor at least 40 years old with non-small cell lung cancer.

V is TRBV6-5 and J is TRBJ1-3, with D tentatively TRBD1 (5 bases). Trimming took 6 bases from V and 0 from J, leaving 12 bases between them. Germline V CDR1 and CDR2: MNHEY, SVGAGI. This CDR3 has 15 amino acids. CDR3 bases: TGTGCCAGCAGGGAGACAGCTAGCTCTGGAAACACCATATATTTT. It specifies CASRETASSGNTIYF.

The chain joins TRBV2 to TRBJ2-6, with a weak D call TRBD1 (6 bases). V lost 3 bases and J lost 3, with 9 bases in between. This CDR3 contains 15 residues. CDR1 is SNHLY, CDR2 FYNNEI, per germline. The DNA for the CDR3 is TGTGCCAGCAGTGACCCAGGGGTTGGGGCCAACGTCCTGACTTTC. This encodes CASSDPGVGANVLTF.

This rearrangement joins TRBV9 to TRBJ1-1, with D perhaps TRBD1 (5 bases). V was cut by 4 bases and J by 6 bases, with 13 bases left in between. The CDR3 loop spans 13 amino acids. Germline values: CDR1 SGDLS, CDR2 YYNGEE. The CDR3 nucleotides are TGTGCCAGCAGCCCGGGGGATTGGGCTGAAGCTTTCTTT. Residues: CASSPGDWAEAFF.

The genes are TRBV7-2 and TRBJ2-7; D call uncertain. Germline V gene sequence: CDR1 SGHTA, CDR2 FQGNSA. The V end lost 5 bases, the J end lost 2 bases, and 16 bases lay between the germline ends. The CDR3 totals 15 residues. In nucleotides, the CDR3 is TGTGCCAGCAGCCCTCGCCCAGGTGTCACCTACGAGCAGTACGTC. Its protein product is CASSPRPGVTYEQYV.

Of note for this clone: The same CDR3 can be traced to other DNA sequences in this sample. The V gene is TRBV4-3, the J gene TRBJ2-1, with D perhaps matching TRBD1 or TRBD2 (5 bases each). The V and J ends lost 0 bases and 6 bases respectively, with 18 bases between them. The CDR3 totals 17 residues. From germline, CDR1 is LGHNA and CDR2 YSLEER. The CDR3 nucleotides read TGCGCCAGCAGCCAAGACCCAACTAGTGGGGGTTTCAATGAGCAGTTCTTC. Its protein product is CASSQDPTSGGFNEQFF.

The chain recombines TRBV27 with TRBJ1-5; 7 bases fit TRBD1. The V and J ends lost 5 bases and 9 bases, in that order; junction bases with no gene match: 7. In germline, CDR1 is MNHEY, CDR2 SMNVEV (reference sequence). The CDR3 contains 13 residues. CDR3 bases: TGTGCCAGCAGTCTGGGACAGCTCTCGCCCCAGCATTTT. Residues: CASSLGQLSPQHF.

This sequence joins TRBV6-4 and TRBJ2-5, with D maybe TRBD1 (6 bases). This CDR3 comprises 15 residues. The V end was cut by 3 bases, the J end by 5 bases, with 16 bases between. The V gene's germline CDR1 is MRHNA and CDR2 SNTAGT. CDR3 sequence reads: CASSERSGVGETQYF. Here the CDR3 DNA reads TGTGCCAGCAGTGAACGGTCAGGGGTTGGGGAGACCCAGTACTTC.

The rearrangement links TRBV4-3 to TRBJ2-1; 10 bases agree with TRBD1. This CDR3 contains 16 residues. Germline V lookup: CDR1 LGHNA, CDR2 YSLEER. V dropped 0 bases and J dropped 4; count of bases not matched to a gene: 3. DNA of the CDR3: TGCGCCAGCAGCCAAGACGGGACAGGGGATTACAATGAGCAGTTCTTC. As protein: CASSQDGTGDYNEQFF.

V and J are TRBV19 and TRBJ1-1, with D tentatively TRBD1 (5 bases). V lost 8 bases to trimming and J lost 7 bases, with 11 bases between them. Germline V gene lookup returns CDR1 LNHDA and CDR2 SQIVND (reference sequence). The CDR3 extends over 11 amino acids. The CDR3 reads CASSDGGEAFF. In DNA form, the CDR3 reads TGTGCCAGTTCCGATGGGGGTGAAGCTTTCTTT.

The rearrangement uses TRBV12-3 or TRBV12-4 and TRBJ2-2; weak D call: TRBD1 (5 bases). The CDR3 sequence is 12 residues long. With 6 bases removed from V and 7 bases from J, the gap between germline ends came to 9 bases. The CDR3 reads CASSRVIGELFF. In DNA, the CDR3 is TGTGCCAGCAGCAGGGTGATCGGGGAGCTGTTTTTT.

The chain carries TRBV30 and TRBJ1-1; maybe TRBD1 (5 bases). Germline lookup yields CDR1 GTSNPN and CDR2 SVGIG (reference sequence). The V end was cut by 4 bases, the J end by 0 bases, with 12 bases between. This CDR3 region has 14 residues. DNA of the CDR3: TGTGCCTGGATGTTGGGACGGATGAACACTGAAGCTTTCTTT. It specifies CAWMLGRMNTEAFF.

This clone was observed once. V gene TRBV20-1 combines with J gene TRBJ1-2; no clear D gene. Germline values: CDR1 DFQATT, CDR2 SNEGSKA (reference sequence). The length of the CDR3 is 11 residues. Trimming cost V 6 bases and J 5 bases, with 10 bases left between them. CDR3 sequence reads: CSAHDWYGYTF. CDR3 bases: TGCAGTGCCCACGATTGGTATGGCTACACCTTC.

This clone turned up a few times. The chain links TRBV5-5 to TRBJ2-7; D perhaps matches TRBD1 (6 bases). The CDR3 runs to 12 residues. Between the trimmed V and J ends, which lost 5 bases and 6 bases, there was a span of 12 bases. Germline-derived CDR1 and CDR2 are SGHKS and YYEKEE (reference sequence). The CDR3 DNA is TGTGCCAGCAGTCCGCTGGGGGCCGAGCAGTACGTC. Encoded protein: CASSPLGAEQYV.

V gene TRBV6-5 combines with J gene TRBJ1-1; D might be TRBD1 (6 bases). V was pared by 4 bases and J by 1 base, with 13 bases between. The CDR3 consists of 15 residues. Germline V CDR1 and CDR2: MNHEY, SVGAGI. CDR3 nucleotides: TGTGCCAGCAGTTCCAGGGGTGGGCGGAACACTGAAGCTTTCTTT. Its protein product is CASSSRGGRNTEAFF.

This clone was seen only once. The chain recombines TRBV29-1 with TRBJ2-3; D gene ambiguous. The V gene's germline CDR1 is SQVTM and CDR2 ANQGSEA. The CDR3 runs 13 residues. The CDR3 DNA is TGCAGTTCCTTCGGCGAATACTCAGATACGCAGTATTTT. Its protein is CSSFGEYSDTQYF.

The CDR3, as DNA: TGTGCCAGCAGCGCGACAGGAACTTCACCCCTCCACTTT. It yields the protein CASSATGTSPLHF. The gene calls are TRBV9 and TRBJ1-6; TRBD1 might be the D (6 bases). V lost 3 bases, J lost 9 bases, and 10 bases lay in between. CDR1 is SGDLS and CDR2 is YYNGEE in the germline V gene. This CDR3 is 13 amino acids long.

The chain has TRBV18 and TRBJ2-2, with TRBD1 matching 8 bases. Trimming removed 4 bases from V and 0 bases from J; junction bases left unmatched: 7. The CDR3 totals 17 residues. Per germline, CDR1 KGHSH and CDR2 LQKENI. Here the CDR3 reads CASSRPQGATNTGELFF. The CDR3 DNA reads TGTGCCAGCTCACGCCCGCAGGGGGCTACGAACACCGGGGAGCTGTTTTTT. The full variable domain, in which reference TRBV18 and TRBJ2-2 provide the parts outside the CDR3, is NAGVMQNPRHLVRRRGQEARLRCSPMKGHSHVYWYRQLPEEGLKFMVYLQKENIIDESGMPKERFSAEFPKEGPSILRIQQVVRGDSAAYFCASSRPQGATNTGELFFGEGSRLTVL.

The gene calls are TRBV9 and TRBJ1-1; D perhaps matches TRBD1 (6 bases). There are 14 residues in the CDR3. With 4 bases removed from V and 5 bases from J, the gap between germline ends came to 15 bases. Germline V gene lookup returns CDR1 SGDLS and CDR2 YYNGEE. CDR3 nucleotide sequence: TGTGCCAGCAGCCCACAGGGTTCGGGAACTGAAGCTTTCTTT. Its translation is CASSPQGSGTEAFF.

As to this clone: An end of the junction does not agree with germline; a read error may underlie this. CDR3 sequence reads: CANSTAGTLLSNTGELFF. The CDR3, as DNA: TGTGCCAATAGTACGGCGGGGACACTACTATCGAACACCGGGGAGCTGTTTTTT. The chain recombines TRBV19 with TRBJ2-2; D possibly matches TRBD1 or TRBD2 (6 bases each). This CDR3 is built from 18 residues. Germline V gene data show CDR1 as LNHDA and CDR2 as SQIVND (reference sequence).

This rearrangement joins TRBV6-1 to TRBJ1-1; D is possibly TRBD1 (5 bases). CDR3 length equals 15 residues. Between the trimmed V and J ends, which lost 0 bases and 8 bases, there was a span of 16 bases. Germline V gene lookup returns CDR1 MNHNS and CDR2 SASEGT. The CDR3 DNA is TGTGCCAGCAGTGAAGCGATGGGGGAGGGGAGAGAAGCTTTCTTT. Protein: CASSEAMGEGREAFF.

The rearrangement joins TRBV6-2 or TRBV6-3 to TRBJ1-1; D is uncertain. The CDR3 loop spans 14 amino acids. Trimming took off 2 bases at V and 1 base at J, with 8 bases between the two ends. Germline V lookup: CDR1 MNHEY, CDR2 SVGEGT. Written as DNA, the CDR3 is TGTGCCAGCAGTTACAAGGGTCCGAACACTGAAGCTTTCTTT. Translating it yields CASSYKGPNTEAFF.

The V and J genes are TRBV28 and TRBJ1-6, with 7 bases fitting TRBD1. The CDR3 consists of 14 residues. V lost 3 bases to trimming and J lost 7 bases; unmatched junction nucleotides: 3. Germline-derived CDR1 and CDR2 are MDHEN and SYDVKM. The CDR3 sequence is CASSLGTENSPLHF. The CDR3 nucleotides read TGTGCCAGCAGTTTGGGGACAGAGAATTCACCCCTCCACTTT.

Comments on this clone: In the same sample, other DNA sequences code for this CDR3. The chain recombines TRBV5-6 with TRBJ1-1; perhaps TRBD1 as D (6 bases). The V end was cut by 4 bases, the J end by 2 bases, with 12 bases between. This CDR3 region has 14 residues. From germline, CDR1 is SGHDT and CDR2 YYEEEE. In DNA form, the CDR3 reads TGTGCCAGCAGCCCCGGGACACTTAACACTGAAGCTTTCTTT. Translating it yields CASSPGTLNTEAFF.

The chain has TRBV6-5 and TRBJ1-2; possible D gene TRBD1, 5 bases. Deletions cut 2 bases from V and 3 bases from J, with 7 bases between. The CDR3 consists of 13 residues. Germline V gives CDR1 MNHEY, CDR2 SVGAGI. In DNA form, the CDR3 reads TGTGCCAGCAGTTACGGGGCAGACTATGGCTACACCTTC. Translation: CASSYGADYGYTF.